The 17 T cell receptor beta chains presented below share a single source sample, sequenced in a study of blood T cell repertoires in COVID-19. The assay was immunoSEQ multiplex PCR, and TCRdb's table has in-frame clones only and misses some. Among 20,000 to 25,000 clones listed, more than 85% were seen once. Material: peripheral blood. Every receptor here comes from a woman aged 70-85 years with active COVID-19.

The V gene is TRBV6-6, the J gene TRBJ2-1; TRBD2 might be the D (6 bases). Germline CDR1 is MNHNY and CDR2 is SVGAGI (reference sequence). V dropped 11 bases and J dropped 4 bases, with 15 bases sitting between them. CDR3 length equals 13 residues. CDR3 residues: CALRGVKYNEQFF. For the CDR3, the DNA is TGTGCCTTGCGCGGGGTTAAATACAATGAGCAGTTCTTC.

This clone was observed a handful of times. This sequence joins TRBV14 and TRBJ2-5; the D is unclear. V lost 1 base and J 5 bases, leaving 14 bases between the germline ends. In germline, CDR1 is SGHDN, CDR2 FVKESK. The CDR3 extends over 15 amino acids. The CDR3 DNA reads TGTGCCAGCAGCCAAGGTCTCAGTCGGAGTGAGACCCAGTACTTC. Residues: CASSQGLSRSETQYF.

This chain links TRBV30 with TRBJ1-3; a weak D match, TRBD1 (5 bases). The CDR3 runs 15 residues. V gave up 3 bases and J gave up 2 bases, with 14 bases separating them. Germline V lookup: CDR1 GTSNPN, CDR2 SVGIG (reference sequence). The CDR3 coding sequence is TGTGCCTGGAGCCCCCGCGGGGGGACTGGAAACACCATATATTTT. Its translation: CAWSPRGGTGNTIYF.

The chain links TRBV27 to TRBJ2-7; the match to TRBD2 covers 8 bases. CDR3 length: 14 amino acids. Germline V gene sequence: CDR1 MNHEY, CDR2 SMNVEV (reference sequence). V was clipped by 5 bases and J by 6 bases; unmatched bases: 9. The CDR3 coding sequence is TGTGCCAGCAGTGTGGGCGGGAGGACCACCGAGCAGTACTTC. Its protein product is CASSVGGRTTEQYF.

The chain links TRBV7-3 to TRBJ2-3, with D maybe TRBD1 (6 bases). The V and J ends lost 5 bases and 4 bases respectively, with 10 bases between them. Germline values: CDR1 SGHTA, CDR2 FQGTGA. The CDR3 spans 13 residues. The CDR3 region is CASSPQGPDTQYF. CDR3 coding DNA: TGTGCCAGCAGCCCCCAGGGGCCAGATACGCAGTATTTT. The variable domain in full, with the rest retrieved from reference TRBV7-3 and TRBJ2-3, is GAGVSQTPSNKVTEKGKYVELRCDPISGHTALYWYRQSLGQGPEFLIYFQGTGAADDSGLPNDRFFAVRPEGSVSTLKIQRTERGDSAVYLCASSPQGPDTQYFGPGTRLTVL.

The chain employs TRBV28 and TRBJ2-1; D perhaps matches TRBD2 (7 bases). Between the trimmed V and J ends, which lost 2 bases and 4 bases, there was a span of 12 bases. Germline V gene lookup returns CDR1 MDHEN and CDR2 SYDVKM. The CDR3 has 15 residues. CDR3 sequence: CASSLRGGGYNEQFF. CDR3 nucleotides: TGTGCCAGCAGTTTAAGAGGGGGGGGTTACAATGAGCAGTTCTTC.

This clone was picked up a small number of times. The V and J genes are TRBV5-6 and TRBJ1-2; TRBD1 agrees at 9 bases. Germline CDR1 reads SGHDT; CDR2 reads YYEEEE. With 7 bases clipped from V and 7 bases from J, the junction kept 5 bases outside the gene matches. CDR3 length: 12 residues. The CDR3 protein is CASDRGSSGYTF. Here the CDR3 DNA reads TGTGCCAGCGACAGGGGGTCTTCTGGCTACACCTTC.

V gene TRBV12-3 or TRBV12-4 combines with J gene TRBJ1-2; D unclear. Trimming cost V 2 bases and J 4 bases, with 5 bases left between them. This CDR3 is built from 12 residues. The CDR3 loop is CASSLSSYGYTF. The CDR3 DNA reads TGTGCCAGCAGTTTATCCAGCTATGGCTACACCTTC.

The V gene is TRBV19, the J gene TRBJ2-7; TRBD2 agrees at 7 bases. With 4 bases clipped from V and 5 bases from J, the junction kept 5 bases outside the gene matches. CDR3 length equals 13 residues. Germline loops: CDR1 LNHDA, CDR2 SQIVND (reference sequence). The CDR3 DNA follows: TGTGCCAGTAGTACAACTAGCGCCAACGAGCAGTACTTC. As protein: CASSTTSANEQYF.

The chain links TRBV3-1 (or the pseudogene TRBV3-2) to TRBJ2-3; D is ambiguous. The CDR3 extends over 13 amino acids. The ends were cut back, 3 bases at V and 5 bases at J, with 9 bases in the middle. Germline V gives CDR1 LGHDT, CDR2 YNNKEL (reference sequence). The CDR3 DNA is TGTGCCAGCAGCCACGACTCGCAAGATACGCAGTATTTT. Its translation: CASSHDSQDTQYF.

The chain has TRBV27 and TRBJ2-7; 8 bases are a match to TRBD2. Germline V gives CDR1 MNHEY, CDR2 SMNVEV (reference sequence). The length of the CDR3 is 14 residues. The J segment lost 3 bases and the V segment lost 7 bases, leaving 8 bases of the junction unmatched. Here the CDR3 DNA reads TGTGCCAGCACCCCGACTAGCGTAAGCTACGAGCAGTACTTC. The encoded protein is CASTPTSVSYEQYF.

The count of this clone is one. In DNA, the CDR3 is TGTGCCAGCAGGAAACAGGAGAGCGTCCACGAGCAGTACTTC. Translated, it gives CASRKQESVHEQYF. The chain employs TRBV2 and TRBJ2-7, with D tentatively TRBD1 (5 bases). Germline loops: CDR1 SNHLY, CDR2 FYNNEI. This CDR3 is built from 14 residues. Trimming removed 6 bases from V and 5 bases from J, with 17 bases in between.

The chain has TRBV5-4 and TRBJ2-5, with D unclear. The V end was cut by 4 bases, the J end by 2 bases, with 15 bases between. The germline V gene encodes CDR1 SGHNT and CDR2 YYREEE (reference sequence). This CDR3 has 15 residues. The CDR3 DNA is TGTGCCAGCAGCGCCATGCGAGCTATACAAGAGACCCAGTACTTC. It encodes CASSAMRAIQETQYF.

In its sample, this clone was seen a few times. The CDR3, as DNA: TGTGCCAGCAGCCAAGGAGGACTAGCCTTCCCCACCGGGGAGCTGTTTTTT. Residues: CASSQGGLAFPTGELFF. The chain joins TRBV3-1 (or the pseudogene TRBV3-2) to TRBJ2-2; 8 bases line up with TRBD2. Germline V lookup: CDR1 LGHDT, CDR2 YNNKEL (reference sequence). V was clipped by 1 base and J by 4 bases; unmatched bases: 8. The CDR3 runs to 17 residues.

V and J are TRBV9 and TRBJ2-1; a weak D match, TRBD2 (6 bases). CDR3 length: 15 amino acids. The ends were cut back, 4 bases at V and 10 bases at J, with 21 bases in the middle. CDR1 and CDR2 (germline): SGDLS, YYNGEE. The chain's CDR3 is CASSTQLNTGGEQFF. For the CDR3, the DNA is TGTGCCAGCAGCACCCAGCTCAACACTGGGGGGGAGCAGTTCTTC.

The V gene is TRBV18, the J gene TRBJ2-6, with a weak D call TRBD1 (5 bases). Looked up from germline, CDR1 is KGHSH and CDR2 is LQKENI. V shed 3 bases and J shed 2 bases, with 5 bases lying between them. This CDR3 is 14 amino acids long. The CDR3 spells CASSPTAGANVLTF. CDR3 coding DNA: TGTGCCAGCTCACCGACAGCTGGGGCCAACGTCCTGACTTTC. Together with reference TRBV18 and TRBJ2-6, the CDR3 gives the full variable domain: NAGVMQNPRHLVRRRGQEARLRCSPMKGHSHVYWYRQLPEEGLKFMVYLQKENIIDESGMPKERFSAEFPKEGPSILRIQQVVRGDSAAYFCASSPTAGANVLTFGAGSRLTVL.

The J gene is TRBJ2-7, the V gene TRBV6-1; the D gene is possibly TRBD2 (6 bases). Trimming removed 0 bases from V and 6 bases from J, with 9 bases in between. CDR3 length: 13 amino acids. Looked up from germline, CDR1 is MNHNS and CDR2 is SASEGT. Here the CDR3 DNA reads TGTGCCAGCAGTGAAGCTCTAGCGATCGAGCAGTACTTC. Protein: CASSEALAIEQYF.